This TCR beta chain was captured in a study of somatic mutations in cytotoxic T cells in rheumatoid arthritis. Study details: Collection of patient blood (roughly 31 ml EDTA) took place right after diagnosis, before any treatment.

Germline lookup yields CDR1 SGHTA and CDR2 FQGNSA. The CDR3 consists of 14 residues. Trimming took off 7 bases at V and 4 bases at J, with 17 bases between the two ends. Clones were sequenced by immunoSEQ multiplex PCR, and TCRdb holds only the in-frame ones, with some missing. Among 8,500 to 13,000 clones listed, 79% were seen once. Broader study findings: Rising age went with increasing CD8+ clonality in rheumatoid arthritis patients; healthy controls showed no such increase. A single CD8+ clone exceeded 20% of CD8+ cells in about an eighth of the 65 patients.

Worth noting for this clone: Its antigen is not identified.

The chain is built from TRBV7-2 and TRBJ2-7, with D perhaps TRBD2 (5 bases). The sequence derives from an adult with rheumatoid arthritis. The sample comprised CD8+ T cells sorted from blood. In nucleotides, the CDR3 is TGTGCCAGCACCTTGTTCGTGGGAGCGTACGAGCAGTACTTC. It yields the protein CASTLFVGAYEQYF.